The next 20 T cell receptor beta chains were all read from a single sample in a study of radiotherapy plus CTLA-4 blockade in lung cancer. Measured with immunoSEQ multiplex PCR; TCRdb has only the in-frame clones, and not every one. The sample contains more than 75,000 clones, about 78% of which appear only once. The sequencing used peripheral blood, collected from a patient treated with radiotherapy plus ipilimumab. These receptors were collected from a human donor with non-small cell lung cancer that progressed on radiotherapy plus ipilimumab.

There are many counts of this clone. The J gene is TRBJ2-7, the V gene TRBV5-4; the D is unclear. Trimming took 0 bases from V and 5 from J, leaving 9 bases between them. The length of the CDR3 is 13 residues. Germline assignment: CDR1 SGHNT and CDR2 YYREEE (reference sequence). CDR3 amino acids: CASSLVGNHEQYF. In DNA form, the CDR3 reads TGTGCCAGCAGCTTGGTCGGAAACCACGAGCAGTACTTC.

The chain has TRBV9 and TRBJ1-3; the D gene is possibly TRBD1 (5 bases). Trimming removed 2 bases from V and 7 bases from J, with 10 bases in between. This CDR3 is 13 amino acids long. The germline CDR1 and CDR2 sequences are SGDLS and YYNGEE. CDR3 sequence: CASSVDSTNTIYF. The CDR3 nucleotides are TGTGCCAGCAGCGTTGACAGTACGAACACCATATATTTT.

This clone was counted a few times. CDR3 coding DNA: TGTGCCAGTAGCAGCTCAATGTTAGGCGAGCAGTACTTC. This encodes CASSSSMLGEQYF. This chain joins TRBV19 and TRBJ2-7, with no clear D. There are 13 residues in the CDR3. V was clipped by 6 bases and J by 6 bases, with 15 bases between them. Germline CDR1 is LNHDA and CDR2 is SQIVND (reference sequence). The variable domain in full, completed from reference TRBV19 and TRBJ2-7, reads DGGITQSPKYLFRKEGQNVTLSCEQNLNHDAMYWYRQDPGQGLRLIYYSQIVNDFQKGDIAEGYSVSREKKESFPLTVTSAQKNPTAFYLCASSSSMLGEQYFGPGTRLTVT.

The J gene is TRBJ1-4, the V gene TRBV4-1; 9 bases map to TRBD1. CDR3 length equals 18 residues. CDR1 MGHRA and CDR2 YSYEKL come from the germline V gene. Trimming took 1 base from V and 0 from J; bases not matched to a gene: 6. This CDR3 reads CASSQAPGQGATNEKLFF. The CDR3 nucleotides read TGCGCCAGCAGCCAAGCCCCGGGACAGGGTGCAACTAATGAAAAACTGTTTTTT.

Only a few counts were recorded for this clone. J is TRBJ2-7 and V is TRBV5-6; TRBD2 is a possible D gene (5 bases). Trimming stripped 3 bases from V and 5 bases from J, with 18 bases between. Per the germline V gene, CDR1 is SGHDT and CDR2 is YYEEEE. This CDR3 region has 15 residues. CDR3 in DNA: TGTGCCAGCAGCTCCCTAGAGGGTATATGGGACGAGCAGTACTTC. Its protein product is CASSSLEGIWDEQYF.

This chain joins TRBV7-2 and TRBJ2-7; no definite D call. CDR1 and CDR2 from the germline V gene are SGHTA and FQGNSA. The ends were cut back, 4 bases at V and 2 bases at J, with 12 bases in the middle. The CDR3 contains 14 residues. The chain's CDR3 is CASSSPAHTYEQYF. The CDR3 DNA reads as TGTGCCAGCAGCTCCCCAGCACACACCTACGAGCAGTACTTC.

CDR3 DNA sequence: TGCGCCAGCAGCCAAGCGGGACTGACTTTCTTT. This codes for CASSQAGLTFF. V is TRBV4-3 and J is TRBJ1-1; a possible D gene is TRBD1 (5 bases). This CDR3 is built from 11 residues. V was pared by 1 base and J by 12 bases, with 9 bases between. The germline V gene encodes CDR1 LGHNA and CDR2 YSLEER.

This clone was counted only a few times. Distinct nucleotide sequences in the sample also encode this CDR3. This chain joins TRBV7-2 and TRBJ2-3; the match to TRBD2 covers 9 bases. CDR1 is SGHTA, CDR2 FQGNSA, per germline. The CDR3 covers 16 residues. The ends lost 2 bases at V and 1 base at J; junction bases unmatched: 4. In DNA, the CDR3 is TGTGCCAGCAGCTTACGGGGCGGGGGGGGCACAGATACGCAGTATTTT. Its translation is CASSLRGGGGTDTQYF.

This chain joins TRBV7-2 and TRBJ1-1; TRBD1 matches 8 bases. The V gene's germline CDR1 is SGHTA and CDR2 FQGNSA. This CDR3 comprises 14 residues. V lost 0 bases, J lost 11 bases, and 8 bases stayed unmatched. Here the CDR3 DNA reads TGTGCCAGCAGCTTAGCACGGACAGGGCTGTTTGCTTTCTTT. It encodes CASSLARTGLFAFF.

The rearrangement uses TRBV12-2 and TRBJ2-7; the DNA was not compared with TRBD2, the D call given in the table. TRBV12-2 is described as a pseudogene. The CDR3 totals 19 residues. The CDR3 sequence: CASRLATSGSGNGSYEQYF. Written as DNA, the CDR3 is TGTGCAAGTCGCTTAGCGACTAGCGGGAGTGGGAATGGGTCCTACGAGCAGTACTTC.

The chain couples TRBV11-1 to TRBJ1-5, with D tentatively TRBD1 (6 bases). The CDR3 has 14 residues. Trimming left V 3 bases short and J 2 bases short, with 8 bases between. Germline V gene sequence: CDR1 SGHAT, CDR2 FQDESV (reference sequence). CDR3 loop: CASSLPGGNQPQHF. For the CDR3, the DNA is TGTGCCAGCAGCTTGCCAGGGGGCAATCAGCCCCAGCATTTT.

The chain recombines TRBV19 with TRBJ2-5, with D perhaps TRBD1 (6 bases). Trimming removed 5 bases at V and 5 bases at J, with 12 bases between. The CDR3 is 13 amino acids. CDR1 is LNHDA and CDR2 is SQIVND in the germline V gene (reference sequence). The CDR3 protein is CASSSQGAETQYF. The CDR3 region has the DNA TGTGCCAGTAGTTCACAGGGTGCGGAGACCCAGTACTTC.

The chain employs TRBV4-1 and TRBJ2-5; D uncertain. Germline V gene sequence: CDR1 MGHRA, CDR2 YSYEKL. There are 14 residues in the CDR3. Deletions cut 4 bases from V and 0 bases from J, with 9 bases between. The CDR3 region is CASSLGRYQETQYF. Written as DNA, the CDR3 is TGCGCCAGCAGCCTAGGACGGTACCAAGAGACCCAGTACTTC.

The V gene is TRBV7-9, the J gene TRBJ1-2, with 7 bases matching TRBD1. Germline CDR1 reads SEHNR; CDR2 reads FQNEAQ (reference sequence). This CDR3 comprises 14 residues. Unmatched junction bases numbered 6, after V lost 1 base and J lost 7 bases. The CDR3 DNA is TGTGCCAGCAGCTTAGTAGGGACAGCCCCTGGCTACACCTTC. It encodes CASSLVGTAPGYTF.

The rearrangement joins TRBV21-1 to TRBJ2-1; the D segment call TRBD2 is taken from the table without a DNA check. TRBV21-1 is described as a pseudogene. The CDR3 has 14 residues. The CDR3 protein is CASSTISDATEQFF. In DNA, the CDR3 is TGTGCCAGCAGCACGATTAGCGACGCGACTGAGCAGTTCTTC.

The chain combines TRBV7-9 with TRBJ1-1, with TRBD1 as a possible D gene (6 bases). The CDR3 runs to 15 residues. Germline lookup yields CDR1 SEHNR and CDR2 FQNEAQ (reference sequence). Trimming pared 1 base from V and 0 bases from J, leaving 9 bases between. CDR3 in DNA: TGTGCCAGCAGCTTAGGCGGGACACTGAACACTGAAGCTTTCTTT. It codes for CASSLGGTLNTEAFF. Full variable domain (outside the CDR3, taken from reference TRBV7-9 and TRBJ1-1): DTGVSQNPRHKITKRGQNVTFRCDPISEHNRLYWYRQTLGQGPEFLTYFQNEAQLEKSRLLSDRFSAERPKGSFSTLEIQRTEQGDSAMYLCASSLGGTLNTEAFFGQGTRLTVV.

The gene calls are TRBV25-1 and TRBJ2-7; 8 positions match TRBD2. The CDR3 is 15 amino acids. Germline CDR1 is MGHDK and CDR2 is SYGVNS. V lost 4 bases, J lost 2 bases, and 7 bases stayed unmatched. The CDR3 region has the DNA TGTGCCAGCAGTGGTTGGCGGGAGGACCCCTACGAGCAGTACTTC. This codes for CASSGWREDPYEQYF.

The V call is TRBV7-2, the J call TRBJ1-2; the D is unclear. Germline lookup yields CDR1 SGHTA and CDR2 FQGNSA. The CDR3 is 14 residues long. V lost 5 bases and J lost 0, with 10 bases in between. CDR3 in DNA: TGTGCCAGCAGCCTGCCGGCTACTAACTATGGCTACACCTTC. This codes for CASSLPATNYGYTF.

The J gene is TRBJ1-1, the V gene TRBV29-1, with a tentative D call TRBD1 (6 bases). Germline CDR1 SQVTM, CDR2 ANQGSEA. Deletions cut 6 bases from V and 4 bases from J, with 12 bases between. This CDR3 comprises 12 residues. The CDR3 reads CSVRGGVTEAFF. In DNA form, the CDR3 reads TGCAGCGTCCGAGGGGGTGTCACTGAAGCTTTCTTT.

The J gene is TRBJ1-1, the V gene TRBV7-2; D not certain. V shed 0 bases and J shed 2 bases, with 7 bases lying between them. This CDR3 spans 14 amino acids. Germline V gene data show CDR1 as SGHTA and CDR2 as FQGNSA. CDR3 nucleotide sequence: TGTGCCAGCAGCTTAGCAGACCTAAACACTGAAGCTTTCTTT. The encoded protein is CASSLADLNTEAFF.